This TCR beta chain originates from a study of T-cell memory formation after mild COVID-19 (dated by TCRdb to about 2021). Regarding the research as a whole: TCR sequence clusters from the two donors were largely donor specific. The cohort was made up of two young adult volunteers, one female and one male, who were previously healthy. Longitudinal TCRalpha and TCRbeta repertoire sequencing tracked T-cell clones expanding and contracting after mild COVID-19 in two donors. Study-wide findings and limitations: Contracting CD4+ clones appeared mostly in the CM and EM memory subsets, whereas CD8+ clones were enriched in EMRA. The detection of some responding clones in pre-infection memory suggests that pre-existing cross-reactive memory T cells joined the SARS-CoV-2 response. Clones that contracted from day 15 to 85 showed balanced CD4/CD8 phenotypes, whereas a second wave of clones that expanded from day 15 to 37 leaned towards CD4+. Whether the second-wave clones peaking on day 37 were SARS-CoV-2 specific was not confirmed. The study included only two mild cases, and larger cohorts that include severe cases with pre-infection samples were judged to be necessary.

There are a few counts of this clonotype. Its specific antigen is unknown. Per-base qualities were not stored, and no clone one base away is much larger. Including the terminal cysteine and phenylalanine, the CDR3 comprises 15 residues. Only the CDR3 DNA stays, 45 bases, in frame from base 1. From V the trimming removes 5 bases and from J it removes 1 base, while the gene matches leave 5 bases of the junction unaccounted for. CDR1 and CDR2 were assigned from the germline V gene as SNHLY and FYNNEI. Sequencer: Illumina NovaSeq 6000. TCRalpha and TCRbeta cDNA libraries were built by 5'RACE with constant-segment primers, adding sample barcodes and unique molecular identifiers. RNA was extracted from every sample with Trizol reagent. The libraries were amplified in two PCR steps, and the second step added a second sample barcode and Illumina TruSeq adapters. Sequencing of libraries was performed on an Illumina NovaSeq with 2 x 150 bp paired-end reads. Per the original workflow: Demultiplexing of reads and collapsing into UMI-guided consensus sequences were performed with migec v1.2.7. With mixcr v2.1.11, UMI consensuses were aligned to TRA and TRB V and J templates and assembled into clonotypes. A clonotype was counted as expanded or contracted only when both edgeR and NoisET called the clonotype significant, with the noise models trained on biological replicates. For edgeR calls, a false discovery rate-adjusted p below 0.01 and a log2 fold-change threshold of 1 were applied. As an exploratory analysis of dynamics, max-normalized trajectories of the 1000 most abundant clonotypes were examined with PCA combined with hierarchical clustering. Each responding clone was given a CD4 or CD8 phenotype based on the CD4+ and CD8+ repertoires, which had been sequenced separately. Through fastp at Q25 and MiXCR, TCRdb rebuilt clones from the public reads, retaining in-frame beta chains. Every distinct CDR3 protein forms one entry, paired with its most common genes and DNA. The V and J calls follow TCRdb's processing rather than the paper's. The sample profile shows hundreds of thousands of distinct CDR3 sequences; less than 25% of them were found once. The ten top clones hold around 7.7% of the sample.

PBMCs were isolated by Ficoll-Paque density gradient centrifugation. The chain is encoded by TRBV2 joined to TRBJ2-5; 9 junctional bases match TRBD2. This TCR was sampled from an adult woman who had mild COVID-19 (a few samples of this study predate the infection). The sample titles of this study are shuffled in the database, so cell type and time point are left out; the donor was told from shared clones. The material sequenced was PBMCs or a T cell subset sorted from them (not recorded which). Here the CDR3 is given as CASSLAGDIQETQYF. DNA sequence: TGTGCCAGCAGTTTAGCGGGGGACATCCAAGAGACCCAGTACTTC.